Following are 25 T cell receptor beta chains from one sample sequenced in a study of shared clonotypes between healthy human individuals. Here immunoSEQ multiplex PCR was the method, and the copy in TCRdb shows in-frame clones only, minus some. The top ten clones hold 10% to 13% of a sample with hundreds of thousands of clones, over 65% of them seen once. The sequenced sample was memory CD4+ T cells sorted from blood. The subset here: CD45RA-negative fraction. The receptors derive from a man aged 30-40 years in good health.

The chain uses TRBV6-1 and TRBJ2-1, with D unresolved. The length of the CDR3 is 11 residues. Germline CDR1 is MNHNS and CDR2 is SASEGT. The V end was cut by 6 bases, the J end by 6 bases, with 6 bases between. CDR3 coding DNA: TGTGCCAGCAGGGACGGCAATGAGCAGTTCTTC. The encoded protein is CASRDGNEQFF.

This clone was found many times. The chain joins TRBV5-1 to TRBJ2-7, with 9 nucleotides matching TRBD2. CDR3 length: 16 amino acids. J gave up 2 bases and V 0 bases, and 6 bases lay outside the gene matches. The germline V gene encodes CDR1 SGHRS and CDR2 YFSETQ. The CDR3 sequence: CASSLGASGTTYEQYF. DNA for the CDR3: TGCGCCAGCAGCTTGGGGGCTAGCGGGACCACCTACGAGCAGTACTTC.

This chain joins TRBV7-2 and TRBJ2-1, with TRBD1 identical over 10 bases. The CDR3 runs 14 residues. CDR1 is SGHTA and CDR2 is FQGNSA in the germline V gene. V lost 7 bases to trimming and J lost 9 bases; unmatched junction nucleotides: 9. CDR3 loop: CASILDRGRGEQFF. The CDR3 DNA sequence: TGTGCCAGCATACTAGACAGGGGGCGAGGTGAGCAGTTCTTC.

J is TRBJ2-2 and V is TRBV9; 13 positions match TRBD2. V lost 6 bases, J lost 3 bases, and 5 bases stayed unmatched. Germline V CDR1 and CDR2: SGDLS, YYNGEE. The CDR3 covers 16 residues. CDR3 nucleotides: TGTGCCAGCACAGGGACTAGCGGGGCCGACACCGGGGAGCTGTTTTTT. This encodes CASTGTSGADTGELFF.

The genes are TRBV5-1 and TRBJ2-2, with D unresolved. Germline V gene sequence: CDR1 SGHRS, CDR2 YFSETQ. The CDR3 is 16 amino acids. Trimming stripped 0 bases from V and 0 bases from J, with 9 bases between. The CDR3 DNA sequence: TGCGCCAGCAGCTTGGGGGGAAACGCGAACACCGGGGAGCTGTTTTTT. This gives the protein CASSLGGNANTGELFF.

This clone was seen only a few times. This rearrangement joins TRBV7-3 to TRBJ2-2, with D unresolved. V lost 1 base and J lost 6, with 6 bases in between. Germline lookup yields CDR1 SGHTA and CDR2 FQGTGA. The CDR3 consists of 13 residues. Written as DNA, the CDR3 is TGTGCCAGCAGCTTAAACCCCGCCGGGGAGCTGTTTTTT. Translating it yields CASSLNPAGELFF.

The chain is built from TRBV10-1 and TRBJ2-5, with unresolved D. CDR1 WNHNN and CDR2 SYGVQD come from the germline V gene (reference sequence). The CDR3 has 13 residues. Trimming pared 2 bases from V and 2 bases from J, leaving 6 bases between. CDR3 nucleotides: TGCGCCAGCAGTGAGAGGATACAAGAGACCCAGTACTTC. Translating it yields CASSERIQETQYF.

The genes are TRBV20-1 and TRBJ2-5, with TRBD2 as a possible D gene (5 bases). Germline V lookup: CDR1 DFQATT, CDR2 SNEGSKA (reference sequence). There are 10 residues in the CDR3. V dropped 3 bases and J dropped 9 bases, with 8 bases sitting between them. CDR3 DNA sequence: TGCAGTGCTAGGTTGGAGGCCCAGTACTTC. The encoded protein is CSARLEAQYF.

The chain employs TRBV28 and TRBJ2-7; D is possibly TRBD1 (5 bases). The CDR3 contains 13 residues. Germline V gene sequence: CDR1 MDHEN, CDR2 SYDVKM. Trimming cost V 3 bases and J 2 bases, with 8 bases left between them. CDR3 protein: CASSFGAPYEQYF. In DNA, the CDR3 is TGTGCCAGCAGTTTTGGGGCCCCCTACGAGCAGTACTTC.

The rearrangement uses TRBV5-6 and TRBJ2-1; D ambiguous. Germline assignment: CDR1 SGHDT and CDR2 YYEEEE. CDR3 length equals 15 residues. Trimming stripped 4 bases from V and 1 base from J, with 12 bases between. CDR3 protein: CASSLPTNSYNEQFF. CDR3 DNA: TGTGCCAGCAGCCTGCCGACCAATTCCTACAATGAGCAGTTCTTC.

There are many counts of this clone. Its ends do not fully match the called genes, so a read error is possible. The CDR3 sequence: CASGFTKRPSSYEQYF. In DNA form, the CDR3 reads TGTGCCAGCGGTTTCACTAAGCGGCCGAGCTCCTACGAGCAGTACTTC. The rearrangement joins TRBV27 to TRBJ2-7, with D perhaps TRBD2 (5 bases). CDR1 MNHEY and CDR2 SMNVEV come from the germline V gene (reference sequence). This CDR3 region has 16 residues.

The chain recombines TRBV5-1 with TRBJ2-1, with TRBD2 identical over 12 bases. Losses at the gene ends were 0 bases for V and 1 base for J; bases not matched to a gene: 5. Germline values: CDR1 SGHRS, CDR2 YFSETQ. CDR3 length: 18 amino acids. This CDR3 is CASSLGLAGGRSYNEQFF. CDR3 nucleotides: TGCGCCAGCAGCTTGGGGCTAGCGGGAGGGAGGTCCTACAATGAGCAGTTCTTC.

In its sample, this clone was seen a few times. The chain uses TRBV5-1 and TRBJ2-1; tentative D call: TRBD2 (6 bases). Per germline, CDR1 SGHRS and CDR2 YFSETQ. V lost 6 bases, J lost 4 bases, and 17 bases lay in between. The CDR3 contains 15 residues. The CDR3 reads CASKRDSSRYNEQFF. DNA for the CDR3: TGCGCCAGCAAGAGGGACTCCTCGAGGTACAATGAGCAGTTCTTC.

This chain joins TRBV10-1 and TRBJ2-3, with D tentatively TRBD2 (6 bases). The CDR3 spans 15 residues. The V gene lost 2 bases and the J gene lost 6 bases, with 15 bases spanning the gap. CDR1 is WNHNN, CDR2 SYGVQD, per germline (reference sequence). The CDR3 sequence: CASSEASAAGDTQYF. The CDR3 DNA reads as TGCGCCAGCAGTGAGGCTAGCGCCGCGGGGGATACGCAGTATTTT.

The V gene is TRBV7-8, the J gene TRBJ2-7; D is perhaps TRBD2 (6 bases). Trimming left V 8 bases short and J 1 base short, with 12 bases between. The CDR3 spans 13 residues. Germline V gene lookup returns CDR1 SGHVS and CDR2 FQNEAQ. The CDR3 DNA reads TGTGCCAGCGCAGAGGGAGGTTCCTACGAGCAGTACTTC. Translating it yields CASAEGGSYEQYF.

The rearrangement uses TRBV19 and TRBJ2-6; D unclear. The CDR3 contains 19 residues. CDR1 is LNHDA and CDR2 is SQIVND in the germline V gene (reference sequence). The V end lost 3 bases, the J end lost 1 base, and 19 bases lay between the germline ends. CDR3 DNA sequence: TGTGCCAGTAGTATGGTTCGTTTTTCGCTCCAATCTGGGGCCAACGTCCTGACTTTC. This gives the protein CASSMVRFSLQSGANVLTF.

The V gene is TRBV18, the J gene TRBJ2-5, with TRBD1 matching over 7 bases. The germline CDR1 and CDR2 sequences are KGHSH and LQKENI. The V segment lost 6 bases and the J segment 1 base; nucleotides outside the gene matches: 5. The CDR3 is made up of 14 amino acids. This chain's CDR3 is CASSLSGGQETQYF. The CDR3 region has the DNA TGTGCCAGCTCCCTCTCAGGGGGCCAAGAGACCCAGTACTTC.

J is TRBJ2-3 and V is TRBV5-4; D possibly corresponds to TRBD2 (6 bases). With 6 bases removed from V and 8 bases from J, the gap between germline ends came to 16 bases. The CDR3 length is 13 residues. CDR1 and CDR2 (germline): SGHNT, YYREEE (reference sequence). CDR3 bases: TGTGCCAGCACAAGGACTAAAGGGGCTACGCAGTATTTT. Residues: CASTRTKGATQYF.

The chain couples TRBV6-1 to TRBJ1-2, with D possibly being TRBD1 (6 bases). Trimming took 2 bases from V and 8 from J, leaving 18 bases between them. This CDR3 is built from 15 residues. Germline CDR1 is MNHNS and CDR2 is SASEGT. Here the CDR3 DNA reads TGTGCCAGCAGTGAATCCTCCAGGGGCGGGGGAGGCTACACCTTC. Protein: CASSESSRGGGGYTF.

The chain links TRBV11-2 to TRBJ2-1; either TRBD1 or TRBD2 may fit D (5 bases each). The CDR3 consists of 15 residues. V was trimmed by 5 bases and J by 10 bases, leaving 21 bases between them. Germline values: CDR1 SGHAT, CDR2 FQNNGV. CDR3 sequence: CASSPRGFGAGEQFF. The CDR3 DNA follows: TGTGCCAGCAGCCCAAGGGGTTTCGGGGCGGGCGAGCAGTTCTTC.

The table lists this clone with many counts. CDR3 residues: CASSPVSRNEQFF. The DNA for the CDR3 is TGCGCCAGCAGCCCGGTCAGTCGCAATGAGCAGTTCTTC. The chain carries TRBV5-1 and TRBJ2-1, with unresolved D. This CDR3 spans 13 amino acids. CDR1 is SGHRS, CDR2 YFSETQ, per germline. V lost 4 bases to trimming and J lost 6 bases, with 11 bases between them.

The chain recombines TRBV28 with TRBJ2-7; no firm D call. This CDR3 region has 14 residues. V lost 1 base, J lost 2 bases, and 9 bases lay in between. CDR1 MDHEN and CDR2 SYDVKM come from the germline V gene. CDR3 sequence (DNA): TGTGCCAGCAGTTTATTAGCCGGAGCCTACGAGCAGTACTTC. Its translation is CASSLLAGAYEQYF.

This chain uses TRBV5-6 with TRBJ2-1, with unresolved D. V gave up 3 bases and J gave up 5 bases, with 15 bases separating them. Looked up from germline, CDR1 is SGHDT and CDR2 is YYEEEE. CDR3 length: 15 amino acids. The CDR3 DNA reads as TGTGCCAGCAGCTATCAAGACATACCAGACAATGAGCAGTTCTTC. This sequence encodes CASSYQDIPDNEQFF. The complete variable domain, with remaining parts taken from reference TRBV5-6 and TRBJ2-1, reads DAGVTQSPTHLIKTRGQQVTLRCSPKSGHDTVSWYQQALGQGPQFIFQYYEEEERQRGNFPDRFSGHQFPNYSSELNVNALLLGDSALYLCASSYQDIPDNEQFFGPGTRLTVL.

This clone was counted a few times. The V and J genes are TRBV10-3 and TRBJ2-3, with 11 bases lining up with TRBD1. J lost 0 bases, V lost 8 bases, and 1 base had no gene match. The CDR3 length is 14 residues. Germline V CDR1 and CDR2: ENHRY, SYGVKD. The CDR3 region has the DNA TGTGCCATCGGACAGGGGGCTAGCACAGATACGCAGTATTTT. This encodes CAIGQGASTDTQYF.

V and J are TRBV6-1 and TRBJ1-4; no firm D call. The V gene's germline CDR1 is MNHNS and CDR2 SASEGT. Trimming took off 5 bases at V and 1 base at J, with 2 bases between the two ends. This CDR3 region has 12 residues. The CDR3 DNA sequence: TGTGCCAGCAGTAAAACTAATGAAAAACTGTTTTTT. This codes for CASSKTNEKLFF.